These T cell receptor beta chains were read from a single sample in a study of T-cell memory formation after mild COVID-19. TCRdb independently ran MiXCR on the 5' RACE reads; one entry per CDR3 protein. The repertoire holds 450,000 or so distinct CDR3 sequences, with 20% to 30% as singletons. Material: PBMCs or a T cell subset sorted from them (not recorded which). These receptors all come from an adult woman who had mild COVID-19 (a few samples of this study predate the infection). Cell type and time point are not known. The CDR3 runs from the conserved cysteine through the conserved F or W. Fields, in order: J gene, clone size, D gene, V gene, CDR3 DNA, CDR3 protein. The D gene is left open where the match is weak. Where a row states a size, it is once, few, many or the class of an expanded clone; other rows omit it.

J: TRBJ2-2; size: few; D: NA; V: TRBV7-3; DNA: TGTGCCAGCAGCGTAGAGAGGACCGGGGAGCTGTTTTTT; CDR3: CASSVERTGELFF
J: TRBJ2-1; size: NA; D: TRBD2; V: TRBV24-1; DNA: TGTGCCACCAGTGATACTAGCGGGGACTACAATGAGCAGTTCTTC; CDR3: CATSDTSGDYNEQFF
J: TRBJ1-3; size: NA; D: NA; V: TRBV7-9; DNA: TGTGCCAGCAGCTTAGGGCGGGACAACTCTGGAAACACCATATATTTT; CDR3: CASSLGRDNSGNTIYF
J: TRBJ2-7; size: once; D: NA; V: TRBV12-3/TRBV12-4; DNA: TGTGCCAGCAGTTTAGACTGGGGGCCACGGGAGCAGTACTTC; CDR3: CASSLDWGPREQYF
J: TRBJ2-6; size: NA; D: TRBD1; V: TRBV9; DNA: TGTGCCAGCAGCCCTCGGACAGGGGTTGGGGCCAACGTCCTGACTTTC; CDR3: CASSPRTGVGANVLTF
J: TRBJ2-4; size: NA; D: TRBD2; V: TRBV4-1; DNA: TGCGCCAGCAGCCCCGGAGGAGCGGGGGGGCTAGCCAAAAACATTCAGTACTTC; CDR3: CASSPGGAGGLAKNIQYF
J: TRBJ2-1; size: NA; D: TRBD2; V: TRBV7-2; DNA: TGTGCCAGCAGCAGACTAGCAGCGACTGCCTACAATGAGCAGTTCTTC; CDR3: CASSRLAATAYNEQFF
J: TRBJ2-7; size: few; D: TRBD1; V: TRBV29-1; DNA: TGCAGCGTTGCAGGGGGCCAAACCTACGAGCAGTACTTC; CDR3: CSVAGGQTYEQYF
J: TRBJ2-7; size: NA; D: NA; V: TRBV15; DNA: TGTGCCACCAGCAGAGATAGTTTAGGCAGTGCCTACGAGCAGTACTTC; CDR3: CATSRDSLGSAYEQYF
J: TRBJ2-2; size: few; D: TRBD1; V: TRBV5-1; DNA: TGCGCCAGCACCGGGGGACAGGCGATTCAGGGCACCGGGGAGCTGTTTTTT; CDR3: CASTGGQAIQGTGELFF
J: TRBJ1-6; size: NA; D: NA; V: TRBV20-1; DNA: TGCAGTGATAGTTTGGCAGGCAGCTCCTATAATTCACCCCTCCACTTT; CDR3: CSDSLAGSSYNSPLHF
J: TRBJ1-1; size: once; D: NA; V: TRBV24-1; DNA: TGTGCCACCAGTGATTTGAGGGGCGGGAGGACTGAAGCTTTCTTT; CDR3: CATSDLRGGRTEAFF
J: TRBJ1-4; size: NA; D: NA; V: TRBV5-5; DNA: TGTGCCAGCAGCTTAGTAGTCGCGGGGGCTATTAATGAAAAACTGTTTTTT; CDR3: CASSLVVAGAINEKLFF
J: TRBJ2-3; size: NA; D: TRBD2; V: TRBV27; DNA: TGTGCCAGCAGTGAATATCCCCCGGGGGGGGGGCTCGCAGATACGCAGTATTTT; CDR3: CASSEYPPGGGLADTQYF
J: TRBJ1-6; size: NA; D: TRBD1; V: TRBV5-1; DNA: TGCGCCAGCAGCTTGCACAGTTCGGGACAGAATTTATCACCCCTCCACTTT; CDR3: CASSLHSSGQNLSPLHF
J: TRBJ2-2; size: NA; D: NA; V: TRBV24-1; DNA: TGTGCCACCAGTGATCCGACGACCGGGGCGTGGGACACCGGGGAGCTGTTTTTT; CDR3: CATSDPTTGAWDTGELFF
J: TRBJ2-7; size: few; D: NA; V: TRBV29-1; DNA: TGCAGCGTTGACAACAGCTACGAGCAGTACTTC; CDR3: CSVDNSYEQYF
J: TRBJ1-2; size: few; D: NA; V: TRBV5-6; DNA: TGTGCCAGCAGCTTAGTAGGAGCTAACTATGGCTACACCTTC; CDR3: CASSLVGANYGYTF
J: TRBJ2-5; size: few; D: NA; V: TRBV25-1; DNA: TGTGCCAGCACCCACTATAACGGGGGTTCGGAGACCCAGTACTTC; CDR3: CASTHYNGGSETQYF
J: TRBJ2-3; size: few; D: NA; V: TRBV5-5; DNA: TGTGCCAGCAGCTTGGGTGCTAGCGTCGCAGATACGCAGTATTTT; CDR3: CASSLGASVADTQYF
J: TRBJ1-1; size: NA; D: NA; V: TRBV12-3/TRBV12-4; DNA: TGTGCCAGCAGTTTTACAGGTAGGAACACTGAAGCTTTCTTT; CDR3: CASSFTGRNTEAFF
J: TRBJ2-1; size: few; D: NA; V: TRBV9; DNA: TGTGCCAGCAGCTACACCCCCGGGCCTGGGGATGAGCAGTTCTTC; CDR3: CASSYTPGPGDEQFF
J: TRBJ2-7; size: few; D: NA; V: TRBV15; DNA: TGTGCCACCAGCGCAGGACAGTCGTTCTCCTACGAGCAGTACTTC; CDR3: CATSAGQSFSYEQYF
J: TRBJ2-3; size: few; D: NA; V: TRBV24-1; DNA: TGTGCCACCAGTGATTCTGCCACAGATACGCAGTATTTT; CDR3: CATSDSATDTQYF
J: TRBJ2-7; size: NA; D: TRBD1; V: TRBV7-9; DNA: TGTGCCAGCAGCTTAGCGGGACAGGATTGGGAGCAGTACTTC; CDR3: CASSLAGQDWEQYF
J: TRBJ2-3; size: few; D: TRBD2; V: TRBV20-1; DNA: TGCAGTGCTCCTCCGCGGGGGGGAGGAGGTACGCAGTATTTT; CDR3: CSAPPRGGGGTQYF
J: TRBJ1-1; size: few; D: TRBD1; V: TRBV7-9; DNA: TGTGCCAGCAGGCTGGACAGGGAAGCTTTCTTT; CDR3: CASRLDREAFF
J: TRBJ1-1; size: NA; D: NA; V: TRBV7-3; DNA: TGTGCCAGCAGTCAAAACCGTGGTGAAGCTTTCTTT; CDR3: CASSQNRGEAFF
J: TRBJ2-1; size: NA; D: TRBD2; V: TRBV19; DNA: TGTGCCAGTTGGGGTAGGGGCGGGAGCTCCTACAATGAGCAGTTCTTC; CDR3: CASWGRGGSSYNEQFF
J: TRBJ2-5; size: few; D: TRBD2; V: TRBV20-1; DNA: TGCAGTGCTAGGGGGACTAGCGGGACCCTTCAAGAGACCCAGTACTTC; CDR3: CSARGTSGTLQETQYF
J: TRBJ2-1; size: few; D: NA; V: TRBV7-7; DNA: TGTGCTAGCAGCATCGGGACGGGTACGAATGAGCAGTTCTTC; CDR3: CASSIGTGTNEQFF
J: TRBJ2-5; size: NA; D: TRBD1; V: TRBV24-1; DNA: TGTGCCACCAGTGAAGTGGGACAGGGGGCCCAAGAGACCCAGTACTTC; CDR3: CATSEVGQGAQETQYF
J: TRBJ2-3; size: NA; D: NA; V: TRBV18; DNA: TGTGCCAGCTCACCCAACACCCCTAGCACAGATACGCAGTATTTT; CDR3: CASSPNTPSTDTQYF
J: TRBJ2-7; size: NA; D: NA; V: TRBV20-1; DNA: TGCAGTGCTAGATTGCCAGGGTGGTTTAGCTACGAGCAGTACTTC; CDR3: CSARLPGWFSYEQYF
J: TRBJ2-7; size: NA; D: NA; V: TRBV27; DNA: TGTGCCAGCAGGGCGATCGTACAGGATCCCTCCTACGAGCAGTACTTC; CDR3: CASRAIVQDPSYEQYF